This TCR beta chain was sequenced during a study of T cell changes during pregnancy in multiple sclerosis. The germline V gene has CDR1 KGHSH and CDR2 LQKENI. With 6 bases removed from V and 2 bases from J, the gap between germline ends came to 16 bases. The CDR3 length is 15 residues. The assay was immunoSEQ multiplex PCR, and TCRdb's table has in-frame clones only and misses some. The sample carries about 120,000 clones, about 94% recorded once. The specimen comprised peripheral blood, sampled before pregnancy. The chain carries TRBV18 and TRBJ2-5, with a weak D call TRBD1 (7 bases). The sequence came from a female donor with multiple sclerosis, enrolled in a pregnancy study. CDR3 residues: CASSLPGGPQETQYF. CDR3 DNA sequence: TGTGCCAGCTCCCTACCAGGGGGGCCGCAAGAGACCCAGTACTTC.